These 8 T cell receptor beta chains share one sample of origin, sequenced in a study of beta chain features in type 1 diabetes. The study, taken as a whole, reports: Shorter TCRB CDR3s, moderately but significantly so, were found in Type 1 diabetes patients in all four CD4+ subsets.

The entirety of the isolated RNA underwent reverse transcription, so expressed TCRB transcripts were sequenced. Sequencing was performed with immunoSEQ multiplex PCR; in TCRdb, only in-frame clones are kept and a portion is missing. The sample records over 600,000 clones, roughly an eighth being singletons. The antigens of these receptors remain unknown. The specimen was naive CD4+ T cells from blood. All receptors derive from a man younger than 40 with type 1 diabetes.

CDR3 sequence (DNA): TGTGCCAGCAGCCAAGAAGGTAGTAGGAATAATTCACCCCTCCACTTT. It codes for CASSQEGSRNNSPLHF. The chain is built from TRBV4-2 and TRBJ1-6; no clear D. CDR1 and CDR2 (germline): LGHNA, YNFKEQ. Trimming left V 0 bases short and J 5 bases short, with 11 bases between. The CDR3 covers 16 residues.

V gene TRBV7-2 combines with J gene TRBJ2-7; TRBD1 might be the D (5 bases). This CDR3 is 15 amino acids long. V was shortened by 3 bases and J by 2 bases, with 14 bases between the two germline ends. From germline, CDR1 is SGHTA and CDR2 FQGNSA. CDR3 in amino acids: CASSFQDTLTYEQYF. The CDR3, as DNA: TGTGCCAGCAGCTTTCAGGACACCTTAACCTACGAGCAGTACTTC.

The CDR3 nucleotides read TGTGCCAGCAGTTTATTTCTCGGACAGGACTATGGCTACACCTTC. Its translation: CASSLFLGQDYGYTF. V usage is TRBV27 and J usage is TRBJ1-2, with TRBD1 matching 7 bases. Germline CDR1 is MNHEY and CDR2 is SMNVEV (reference sequence). The CDR3 runs to 15 residues. V lost 1 base, J lost 3 bases, and 5 bases stayed unmatched.

The DNA of the CDR3 is TGTGCCAGCAGTTACGTTCCGACCTATGGCTACACCTTC. Translated, it gives CASSYVPTYGYTF. The chain couples TRBV6-5 to TRBJ1-2; D uncertain. CDR3 size: 13 residues. CDR1 is MNHEY and CDR2 is SVGAGI in the germline V gene. V was pared by 2 bases and J by 4 bases, with 8 bases between.

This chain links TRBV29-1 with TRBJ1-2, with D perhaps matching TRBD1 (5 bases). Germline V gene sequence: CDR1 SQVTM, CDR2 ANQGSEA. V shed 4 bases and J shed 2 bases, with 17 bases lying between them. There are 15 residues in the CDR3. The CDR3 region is CSVGVLGDLNYGYTF. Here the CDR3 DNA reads TGCAGCGTTGGGGTGTTGGGGGATTTGAACTATGGCTACACCTTC.

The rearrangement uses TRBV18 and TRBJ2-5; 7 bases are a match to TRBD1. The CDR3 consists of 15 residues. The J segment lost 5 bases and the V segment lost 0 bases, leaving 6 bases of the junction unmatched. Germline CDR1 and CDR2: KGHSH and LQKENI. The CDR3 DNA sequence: TGTGCCAGCTCACCACCAAAGGGGGCCTGGGAGACCCAGTACTTC. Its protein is CASSPPKGAWETQYF.

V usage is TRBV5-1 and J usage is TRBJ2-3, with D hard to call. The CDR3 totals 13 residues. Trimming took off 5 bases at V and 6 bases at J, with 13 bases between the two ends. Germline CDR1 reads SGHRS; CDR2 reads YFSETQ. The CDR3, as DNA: TGCGCCAGCAGAACTTTCCTGGGGGATACGCAGTATTTT. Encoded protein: CASRTFLGDTQYF.

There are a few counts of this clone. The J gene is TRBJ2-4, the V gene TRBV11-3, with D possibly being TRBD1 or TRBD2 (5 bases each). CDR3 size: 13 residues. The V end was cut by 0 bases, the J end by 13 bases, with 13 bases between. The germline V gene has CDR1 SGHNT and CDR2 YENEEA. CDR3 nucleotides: TGTGCCAGCAGCTTAGAACCCCTGGGACGCCAGTACTTC. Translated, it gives CASSLEPLGRQYF.